The rows below give T cell receptor beta chains drawn from one sample of a study of T cell responses to AZD1222 COVID-19 vaccine. Assay used: immunoSEQ multiplex PCR; TCRdb lists only in-frame clones, some missing. The table shows about 110,000 clones, with roughly 92% occurring only once. This material consisted of peripheral blood, taken on day 0 of AZD1222 vaccination. These receptors were taken from an adult in good health. Each CDR3 is given with its conserved first and last residue. D genes are given only for firm matches. Some rows have no size entry. The others give once, few or many, or a class for an expanded clone.

>TRBJ2-7|NA|TRBD1|TRBV5-8|13
TGTGCCAGCCAAGGACAGGGGGCTTACGAGCAGTACTTC
CASQGQGAYEQYF
>TRBJ1-1|NA|NA|TRBV5-6|15
TGTGCCAGCAGCCTGGCAAAGTCGGTAGTCACTGAAGCTTTCTTT
CASSLAKSVVTEAFF
>TRBJ1-2|once|NA|TRBV27|14
TGTGCCAGCAGTATAGACAGCGTTAACTATGGCTACACCTTC
CASSIDSVNYGYTF
>TRBJ1-1|NA|NA|TRBV19|10
TGTGCCAGTAGGGACAGTGAAGCTTTCTTT
CASRDSEAFF
>TRBJ1-2|NA|TRBD1|TRBV29-1|11
TGCAGCGGCCTAACAGGGGTCGGCTACACCTTC
CSGLTGVGYTF
>TRBJ1-2|NA|TRBD1|TRBV27|15
TGTGCCAGCAGTCTTACAGGGGGCAGCTTTAATGGCTACACCTTC
CASSLTGGSFNGYTF
>TRBJ1-2|NA|TRBD1|TRBV10-1|15
TGCGCCAGCAGTGAGTCTCCAGGGGGCGACTATGGCTACACCTTC
CASSESPGGDYGYTF
>TRBJ1-4|NA|TRBD1|TRBV19|16
TGTGCCAGTAGTATAGACACAGGGGCGGGACGAGAAAAACTGTTTTTT
CASSIDTGAGREKLFF
>TRBJ2-1|NA|NA|TRBV5-5|15
TGTGCCAGCAGCGGCGGGGGCCAGTCCTACAATGAGCAGTTCTTC
CASSGGGQSYNEQFF
>TRBJ1-3|NA|NA|TRBV6-5|16
TGTGCCAGCAGTTACTCTAGGCGGTTCTCGGGAAACACCATATATTTT
CASSYSRRFSGNTIYF
>TRBJ1-2|NA|NA|TRBV5-8|13
TGTGCCAGCAGCTTGGACGGACCCTATGGCTACACCTTC
CASSLDGPYGYTF
>TRBJ2-1|NA|NA|TRBV4-1|14
TGCGCCAGCAGCCAAGGGATAGGCCCCAATGAGCAGTTCTTC
CASSQGIGPNEQFF
>TRBJ1-4|NA|NA|TRBV27|16
TGTGCCAGCAAAATTGCGGAGGGGGGAGCTAATGAAAAACTGTTTTTT
CASKIAEGGANEKLFF
>TRBJ1-2|NA|NA|TRBV3-1/TRBV3-2|14
TGTGCCAGCAGCCAAGGCCGGACACGCTATGGCTACACCTTC
CASSQGRTRYGYTF
>TRBJ2-3|NA|TRBD2|TRBV3-1/TRBV3-2|12
TGTGCCAGCAGCACAGCGGGGTACACGCAGTATTTT
CASSTAGYTQYF
>TRBJ1-2|once|NA|TRBV11-3|16
TGTGCCAGCAGCTTAGTAGTTCAGGGGCCGACATATGGCTACACCTTC
CASSLVVQGPTYGYTF
>TRBJ1-1|NA|TRBD1|TRBV7-6|14
TGTGCCAGCAGCGACGGACAGGGAGACACTGAAGCTTTCTTT
CASSDGQGDTEAFF
>TRBJ2-7|NA|TRBD1|TRBV6-5|16
TGTGCCAGCAGTTACAGACAGGGGGCGCGGTCCTACGAGCAGTACTTC
CASSYRQGARSYEQYF
>TRBJ1-6|NA|NA|TRBV28|15
TGTGCCAGCGACTCCCTTAAGGGACGGTCGTCACCCCTCCACTTT
CASDSLKGRSSPLHF
>TRBJ1-1|NA|NA|TRBV18|12
TGTGCCAGCTCACCTAACCAGCTTCAAGCTTTCTTT
CASSPNQLQAFF
>TRBJ2-3|NA|TRBD2|TRBV5-6|15
TGTGCCAGCAGCCCCTTAGCGGGGTGGACAGATACGCAGTATTTT
CASSPLAGWTDTQYF
>TRBJ1-1|NA|NA|TRBV12-5|13
TGTGCTAGTGGTTTGGCGGGGTACACTGAAGCTTTCTTT
CASGLAGYTEAFF
>TRBJ2-5|NA|NA|TRBV20-1|13
TGCAGTGCTAGTAGGGGACATCTAAAGACCCAGTACTTC
CSASRGHLKTQYF
>TRBJ1-1|NA|NA|TRBV19|13
TGTGCCAGTAGCAGACAGGTGGACACTGAAGCTTTCTTT
CASSRQVDTEAFF
>TRBJ2-2|NA|NA|TRBV6-5|14
TGTGCCAGCAGAGGTTATTCGAACACCGGGGAGCTGTTTTTT
CASRGYSNTGELFF
>TRBJ1-2|NA|NA|TRBV3-1/TRBV3-2|18
TGTGCCAGCAGCCCGGAAAGGGGAATGGAGGGCCTAAGGGGCGGCTACACCTTC
CASSPERGMEGLRGGYTF
>TRBJ1-6|NA|NA|TRBV7-9|12
TGTGCCAGCAGCTTAGGGGATTCACCCCTCCACTTT
CASSLGDSPLHF
>TRBJ1-5|NA|TRBD1|TRBV19|15
TGTGCCAGTAGTACAGGGGGCCTGAGCAATCAGCCCCAGCATTTT
CASSTGGLSNQPQHF